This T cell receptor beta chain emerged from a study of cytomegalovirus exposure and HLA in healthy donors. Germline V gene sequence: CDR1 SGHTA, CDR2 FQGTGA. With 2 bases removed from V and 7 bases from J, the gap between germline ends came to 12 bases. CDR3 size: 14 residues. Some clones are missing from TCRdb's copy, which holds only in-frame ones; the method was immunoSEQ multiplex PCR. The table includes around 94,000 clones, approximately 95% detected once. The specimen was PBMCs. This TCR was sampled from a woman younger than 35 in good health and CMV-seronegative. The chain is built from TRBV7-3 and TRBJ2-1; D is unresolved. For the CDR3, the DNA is TGTGCCAGCAGCTTACGTTCGAACTTGAATGAGCAGTTCTTC. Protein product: CASSLRSNLNEQFF.